A selection of T cell receptor beta chains follows, all from one sample in a study of T cells after yellow fever vaccination. TCRdb recomputed calls from the 5' RACE reads with MiXCR, one row per CDR3 protein. The sample has 300,000 or so distinct CDR3 sequences; 8% to 9.5% are singletons. The source was PBMCs, collected around 45 days after the first yellow fever vaccination. The receptor set was obtained from a man younger than 35 who received the YFV17D yellow fever vaccine. Each CDR3 is given with its conserved first and last residue. D genes are given only for firm matches. The size entry is marked missing in some rows and otherwise reads once, few, many or a size class.

>few|TRBD1|TRBJ2-4|TRBV4-3
CASSQEPQGALNIQYF
TGCGCCAGCAGCCAAGAACCCCAGGGGGCTTTGAACATTCAGTACTTC
>.|TRBD2|TRBJ2-2|TRBV7-3
CASSLGGGFTGELFF
TGTGCCAGCAGCTTAGGCGGGGGGTTCACCGGGGAGCTGTTTTTT
>.|.|TRBJ2-3|TRBV10-3
CAISGGVRSTDTQYF
TGTGCCATCAGTGGAGGGGTTAGGAGCACAGATACGCAGTATTTT
>few|.|TRBJ2-3|TRBV6-2/TRBV6-3
CASSNTGGDTQYF
TGTGCCAGCAGCAATACCGGGGGAGATACGCAGTATTTT
>few|.|TRBJ1-2|TRBV7-2
CASSLDRTAYYGYTF
TGTGCCAGCAGCTTAGACAGGACCGCTTACTATGGCTACACCTTC
>many|.|TRBJ1-2|TRBV12-3/TRBV12-4
CASSSMQGDAYGYTF
TGTGCCAGCAGCTCCATGCAGGGTGACGCCTATGGCTACACCTTC
>few|.|TRBJ1-1|TRBV20-1
CSATGKVRSMNTEAFF
TGCAGTGCTACCGGTAAAGTCAGAAGCATGAACACTGAAGCTTTCTTT
>few|.|TRBJ2-6|TRBV12-3/TRBV12-4
CASSPGLLTSGANVLTF
TGTGCCAGCAGTCCAGGACTGCTAACTTCTGGGGCCAACGTCCTGACTTTC
>.|TRBD2|TRBJ2-3|TRBV7-6
CASSSTPTSGGATDTQYF
TGTGCCAGCAGCTCTACTCCTACTAGCGGGGGCGCCACAGATACGCAGTATTTT
>many|TRBD1|TRBJ2-7|TRBV5-4
CASSLDRGEQYF
TGTGCCAGCAGCTTGGACAGGGGCGAGCAGTACTTC
>few|.|TRBJ2-3|TRBV4-1
CASSQGAGGTDTQYF
TGCGCCAGCAGCCAGGGGGCCGGGGGCACAGATACGCAGTATTTT
>many|.|TRBJ2-3|TRBV6-2/TRBV6-3
CASHVGSDTTDTQYF
TGTGCCAGTCACGTGGGATCAGACACGACAGATACGCAGTATTTT
>many|.|TRBJ1-1|TRBV19
CASSTFSLGTEAFF
TGTGCCAGTAGTACTTTCAGTTTGGGCACTGAAGCTTTCTTT
>many|.|TRBJ1-1|TRBV7-6
CASSLFETRNTEAFF
TGTGCCAGCAGCTTATTCGAGACGAGGAACACTGAAGCTTTCTTT
>many|TRBD2|TRBJ2-3|TRBV6-5
CASSYSSSGGSGGTDTQYF
TGTGCCAGCAGTTACTCGTCTAGCGGGGGATCCGGGGGTACAGATACGCAGTATTTT